One sample yielded the 29 T cell receptor beta chains listed below, sequenced in a study of response to subunit inactivated influenza vaccine. One entry per CDR3 protein, called by TCRdb with MiXCR from the RT-PCR reads. The sample includes roughly 650,000 distinct CDR3 sequences, around a sixth of them seen just once. The sequencing used PBMCs from blood, collected about 12 days after vaccination. The receptors here all came from a man over 45 who received an inactivated influenza vaccine.

The sample holds a few counts of this clonotype. The chain carries TRBV9 and TRBJ2-7; D remains unclear. Germline CDR1 is SGDLS and CDR2 is YYNGEE. With 0 bases removed from V and 0 bases from J, the gap between germline ends came to 7 bases. There are 14 residues in the CDR3. CDR3 in DNA: TGTGCCAGCAGCGTAGGATCGGCCTCCTACGAGCAGTACTTC. Translated: CASSVGSASYEQYF.

This clonotype was picked up a small number of times. CDR3 sequence (DNA): TGTGCCAGCAGCGAGGGACAGGGACGAGATGGCTACACCTTC. It specifies CASSEGQGRDGYTF. The chain uses TRBV7-2 and TRBJ1-2, with 9 bases aligning to TRBD1. The CDR3 contains 14 residues. Trimming cost V 5 bases and J 6 bases; bases outside gene matches: 7. Germline V gives CDR1 SGHTA, CDR2 FQGNSA.

This clonotype was detected only a few times. The V call is TRBV4-3, the J call TRBJ1-4; no clear D gene. V lost 1 base, J lost 8 bases, and 8 bases lay in between. The CDR3 consists of 13 residues. The germline CDR1 and CDR2 sequences are LGHNA and YSLEER. The CDR3 loop reads CASSQGQREKLFF. CDR3 in DNA: TGCGCCAGCAGCCAAGGGCAGAGGGAAAAACTGTTTTTT.

The V call is TRBV10-2, the J call TRBJ2-5; 7 bases match TRBD1. The germline V gene encodes CDR1 WSHSY and CDR2 SAAADI. The CDR3 has 15 residues. V gave up 8 bases and J gave up 5 bases; unmatched junction bases: 14. The CDR3 coding sequence is TGCGCCAGCCGAACGACAGGGTCGGATGTTGAGACCCAGTACTTC. Translated: CASRTTGSDVETQYF.

Ten or more counts support this clonotype. The rearrangement links TRBV4-3 to TRBJ2-1; D is perhaps TRBD1 (6 bases). The CDR3 has 15 amino acids. CDR1 and CDR2 from the germline V gene are LGHNA and YSLEER. Trimming cost V 0 bases and J 4 bases, with 10 bases left between them. The CDR3 protein is CASSQDRGFYNEQFF. CDR3 sequence (DNA): TGCGCCAGCAGCCAAGACAGGGGATTTTACAATGAGCAGTTCTTC.

The chain is built from TRBV3-1 and TRBJ2-2; TRBD2 matches at 14 bases. The CDR3 is 19 residues long. CDR1 is LGHDT, CDR2 YNNKEL, per germline (reference sequence). V dropped 3 bases and J dropped 5; count of bases not matched to a gene: 11. CDR3 sequence reads: CASSHRLAGGQIRTGELFF. CDR3 DNA sequence: TGTGCCAGCAGCCACAGACTAGCGGGAGGGCAGATTAGAACCGGGGAGCTGTTTTTT.

The rearrangement uses TRBV6-2 or TRBV6-3 and TRBJ2-1; 9 bases fit TRBD2. Germline V gene sequence: CDR1 MNHEY, CDR2 SVGEGT. The CDR3 covers 14 residues. V lost 6 bases and J lost 5; bases outside the gene matches: 5. DNA for the CDR3: TGTGCCAGCAGGAGGTTAGCGGGGGACAATGAGCAGTTCTTC. Protein product: CASRRLAGDNEQFF.

This clonotype showed up just once. Since a much larger clone is just one base distant, this may be a read error. The chain carries TRBV4-1 and TRBJ2-6; unclear D gene. CDR3 size: 15 residues. The germline CDR1 and CDR2 sequences are MGHRA and YSYEKL. In DNA form, the CDR3 reads TGCGTCAGCAGCTTAGCAGACTCTGGGGCCAACGTCCTGACTTTC. This codes for CVSSLADSGANVLTF.

The chain links TRBV20-1 to TRBJ1-5; possibly TRBD1 for D (6 bases). The CDR3 totals 15 residues. Germline values: CDR1 DFQATT, CDR2 SNEGSKA (reference sequence). V lost 5 bases and J lost 4, with 18 bases in between. The CDR3 spells CSAGGSPGANQPQHF. The DNA for the CDR3 is TGCAGTGCTGGGGGTAGCCCGGGGGCTAATCAGCCCCAGCATTTT.

V usage is TRBV6-2 or TRBV6-3 and J usage is TRBJ2-7, with unresolved D. This CDR3 is 15 amino acids long. V gave up 2 bases and J gave up 2 bases, with 13 bases separating them. Germline values: CDR1 MNHEY, CDR2 SVGEGT. CDR3 sequence reads: CASSYRPILTYEQYF. The DNA for the CDR3 is TGTGCCAGCAGTTACAGACCTATTCTTACCTACGAGCAGTACTTC.

J is TRBJ2-2 and V is TRBV7-2, with 7 bases matching TRBD2. V trimming: 5 bases; J trimming: 6 bases; junction bases outside the gene matches: 6. This CDR3 is built from 14 residues. The V gene's germline CDR1 is SGHTA and CDR2 FQGNSA. CDR3 residues: CASSITREAGELFF. The CDR3 DNA is TGTGCCAGCAGCATTACTCGGGAGGCCGGGGAGCTGTTTTTT. The complete variable domain, with remaining parts taken from reference TRBV7-2 and TRBJ2-2, reads GAGVSQSPSNKVTEKGKDVELRCDPISGHTALYWYRQSLGQGLEFLIYFQGNSAPDKSGLPSDRFSAERTGGSVSTLTIQRTQQEDSAVYLCASSITREAGELFFGEGSRLTVL.

The sample holds many counts of this clonotype. V usage is TRBV7-2 and J usage is TRBJ1-6; the match to TRBD1 covers 9 bases. Losses at the gene ends were 3 bases for V and 8 bases for J; bases not matched to a gene: 5. Germline V gene data show CDR1 as SGHTA and CDR2 as FQGNSA. The CDR3 has 15 amino acids. CDR3 region: CASSFMTGGDSPLHF. CDR3 bases: TGTGCCAGCAGCTTCATGACAGGGGGAGATTCACCCCTCCACTTT.

This clonotype was counted only a few times. The chain links TRBV6-6 to TRBJ1-5; TRBD1 is a possible D gene (5 bases). This CDR3 is built from 13 residues. Germline V gene sequence: CDR1 MNHNY, CDR2 SVGAGI (reference sequence). The V end lost 6 bases, the J end lost 1 base, and 7 bases lay between the germline ends. The CDR3 DNA sequence: TGTGCCAGCAGACAGGACAGCAATCAGCCCCAGCATTTT. Protein: CASRQDSNQPQHF.

This clonotype has at least ten counts. This rearrangement joins TRBV7-2 to TRBJ2-2; D gene uncertain. Trimming took 1 base from V and 3 from J, leaving 6 bases between them. The CDR3 is 14 amino acids. CDR1 is SGHTA and CDR2 is FQGNSA in the germline V gene. The CDR3 nucleotides read TGTGCCAGCAGCTTAGGGATGGACACCGGGGAGCTGTTTTTT. It specifies CASSLGMDTGELFF.

The chain employs TRBV7-2 and TRBJ2-3; TRBD2 matches 9 bases. The length of the CDR3 is 17 residues. Trimming at V came to 0 bases and at J to 5 bases, leaving 9 bases not matched to a gene. From germline, CDR1 is SGHTA and CDR2 FQGNSA. For the CDR3, the DNA is TGTGCCAGCAGCTTAGCCCTAGCGGGGTTAGGTAGAGATACGCAGTATTTT. It specifies CASSLALAGLGRDTQYF.

This clonotype was seen a handful of times. The chain uses TRBV20-1 and TRBJ1-6; D ambiguous. CDR3 length: 14 amino acids. V was pared by 1 base and J by 5 bases, with 9 bases between. Per the germline V gene, CDR1 is DFQATT and CDR2 is SNEGSKA (reference sequence). CDR3 residues: CSARAPRNNSPLHF. CDR3 in DNA: TGCAGTGCTAGAGCGCCACGGAATAATTCACCCCTCCACTTT.

This clonotype was seen a handful of times. The V gene is TRBV20-1, the J gene TRBJ1-2; D not certain. The germline V and J ends were trimmed by 2 bases and 5 bases, with 15 bases remaining between them. Germline CDR1 and CDR2: DFQATT and SNEGSKA (reference sequence). This CDR3 is 14 amino acids long. This CDR3 is CSARNPITLYGYTF. CDR3 coding DNA: TGCAGTGCTAGAAACCCGATTACCCTTTATGGCTACACCTTC.

The chain joins TRBV7-2 to TRBJ2-3; D is perhaps TRBD1 or TRBD2 (5 bases each). The CDR3 runs to 14 residues. Germline CDR1 and CDR2: SGHTA and FQGNSA. Trimming pared 8 bases from V and 1 base from J, leaving 13 bases between. The CDR3 DNA is TGTGCCAGCGGGCCGGGACGTCGCACAGATACGCAGTATTTT. Protein: CASGPGRRTDTQYF.

The chain has TRBV5-1 and TRBJ2-2, with D uncertain. With 0 bases removed from V and 6 bases from J, the gap between germline ends came to 9 bases. This CDR3 has 14 residues. From germline, CDR1 is SGHRS and CDR2 YFSETQ. Written as DNA, the CDR3 is TGCGCCAGCAGCTTGGCCGTGAGTCCCGGGGAGCTGTTTTTT. Residues: CASSLAVSPGELFF.

The chain employs TRBV18 and TRBJ2-7; D may be TRBD1 (5 bases). This CDR3 contains 15 residues. V lost 3 bases and J 3 bases, leaving 15 bases between the germline ends. CDR1 is KGHSH, CDR2 LQKENI, per germline. The CDR3 DNA is TGTGCCAGCTCACCTCTGGACAACTTGAACTACGAGCAGTACTTC. This codes for CASSPLDNLNYEQYF.

This clonotype has more than one count but fewer than ten. The CDR3 reads CASSPGLAGGPTALDTQYF. DNA of the CDR3: TGTGCCAGCTCACCCGGACTAGCGGGAGGGCCGACTGCCCTGGATACGCAGTATTTT. The V and J genes are TRBV18 and TRBJ2-3, with 15 positions matching TRBD2. The CDR3 is 19 residues long. CDR1 and CDR2 (germline): KGHSH, LQKENI. After removal of 3 bases from V and 6 bases from J, the junction contained 13 bases not matched to a gene.

The sample holds many counts of this clonotype. The chain couples TRBV29-1 to TRBJ2-7, with D possibly called TRBD1 or TRBD2 (6 bases each). Germline values: CDR1 SQVTM, CDR2 ANQGSEA. CDR3 length equals 11 residues. The CDR3 sequence is CRGGLPVEQYF. CDR3 DNA: TGCAGAGGGGGACTCCCCGTAGAGCAGTACTTC.

This clonotype has more than one count but fewer than ten. The chain employs TRBV11-2 and TRBJ2-4; TRBD2 matches 7 bases. The CDR3 has 15 residues. Germline loops: CDR1 SGHAT, CDR2 FQNNGV. The junction had 2 bases not matched to a gene; V was cut back by 0 bases and J by 3 bases. The CDR3 here is CASSLDGLVKNIQYF. CDR3 sequence (DNA): TGTGCCAGCAGCTTAGATGGACTAGTCAAAAACATTCAGTACTTC.

The table lists this clonotype with a few counts. The CDR3 coding sequence is TGTGCCAGCAGCCAAGATCTGAGGGGATTTGGGCCCCAGCATTTT. This sequence encodes CASSQDLRGFGPQHF. The chain has TRBV4-2 and TRBJ1-5, with D perhaps matching TRBD1 (5 bases). Germline CDR1 reads LGHNA; CDR2 reads YNFKEQ. The germline V and J ends were trimmed by 0 bases and 9 bases, with 15 bases remaining between them. This CDR3 is built from 15 residues.

J is TRBJ1-5 and V is TRBV27, with TRBD1 matching 8 bases. V dropped 6 bases and J dropped 7; count of bases not matched to a gene: 11. Germline values: CDR1 MNHEY, CDR2 SMNVEV (reference sequence). The CDR3 consists of 15 residues. DNA for the CDR3: TGTGCCAGCAGACCTACCTCAGGGGGCTGGCAGCCCCAGCATTTT. Amino acid sequence: CASRPTSGGWQPQHF.

There are a few counts of this clonotype. This chain links TRBV6-1 with TRBJ1-1; TRBD1 might be the D (5 bases). Germline-derived CDR1 and CDR2 are MNHNS and SASEGT. This CDR3 is built from 14 residues. Between the trimmed V and J ends, which lost 8 bases and 4 bases, there was a span of 17 bases. As DNA, the CDR3 is TGTGCCAGCCTCAGGTCGGGGGTGGGCACTGAAGCTTTCTTT. Protein sequence: CASLRSGVGTEAFF.

The chain couples TRBV7-7 to TRBJ2-5; perhaps TRBD2 as D (6 bases). V lost 5 bases and J lost 5, with 15 bases in between. Germline V gives CDR1 SSHAT, CDR2 FNYEAQ (reference sequence). There are 14 residues in the CDR3. The CDR3 DNA reads TGTGCCAGCAGCCGAGTTGGAGGGTGGGAGACCCAGTACTTC. Translation gives CASSRVGGWETQYF.

The V gene is TRBV7-6, the J gene TRBJ2-1, with 7 positions matching TRBD2. The CDR3 has 14 amino acids. The germline V gene has CDR1 SGHVS and CDR2 FNYEAQ. V gave up 5 bases and J gave up 5 bases; unmatched junction bases: 6. This CDR3 reads CASSPWDYNNEQFF. In DNA form, the CDR3 reads TGTGCCAGCAGCCCATGGGACTACAACAATGAGCAGTTCTTC.

This clonotype has at least ten counts. The rearrangement uses TRBV7-2 and TRBJ2-7, with D possibly TRBD1 on 5 matching bases. The CDR3 has 12 amino acids. Germline assignment: CDR1 SGHTA and CDR2 FQGNSA. Trimming pared 5 bases from V and 6 bases from J, leaving 11 bases between. The CDR3 nucleotides are TGTGCCAGCAGCCTCCAGGGTATCGAGCAGTACTTC. This gives the protein CASSLQGIEQYF.